This T cell receptor beta chain emerged from a study of shared clonotypes between healthy human individuals. CD8 cells regarded as naive lacked CD45RO, were positively chosen for CCR7, and omitted terminally differentiated effector memory CD45RA+ cells. Only in-frame clones appear in the TCRdb table, and some are missing; sequencing was by immunoSEQ multiplex PCR. This repertoire shows about 2.2 million clones, over 85% found once; its top ten account for less than 2%. V was clipped by 4 bases and J by 3 bases, with 7 bases between them. The CDR3 covers 12 residues. CDR1 SGHAT and CDR2 FQNNGV come from the germline V gene.

This clonotype was sampled from a young man in good health. Some clones in this sample may be carry-over from other donors' samples. The chain joins TRBV11-2 to TRBJ2-7; D remains unclear. The sample taken for sequencing was naive CD8+ T cells from PBMCs. The DNA of the CDR3 is TGTGCCAGCAGCTGGATAGACTACGAGCAGTACTTC. Translating gives CASSWIDYEQYF.